This T cell receptor beta chain was documented in a study of T cell responses to AZD1222 COVID-19 vaccine. Findings and limits, study-wide: Reportedly, nearly half the spike-specific TCRs target unmutated variant regions. In a largely white British group with more females than males, clonal diversity was possibly underestimated. AZD1222 recipients seropositive at baseline numbered only six. Two AZD1222 administrations were followed by greater Spike-specific TCR breadth and depth.

With regard to this clone: The antigen remains undetermined.

The CDR3 extends over 13 amino acids. Trimming took off 6 bases at V and 6 bases at J, with 14 bases between the two ends. Germline lookup yields CDR1 MGHDK and CDR2 SYGVNS. Sequencing used immunoSEQ multiplex PCR; TCRdb keeps in-frame clones, though not all of them. This table holds 100,000 or so clones, 90% found once. The V gene is TRBV25-1, the J gene TRBJ1-2; D remains unclear. This clonotype was obtained from an adult in good health. This specimen consisted of peripheral blood, obtained on day 0 of AZD1222 vaccination. Here the CDR3 reads CASREQYGNGYTF. CDR3 nucleotide sequence: TGTGCCAGCAGGGAACAGTACGGGAATGGCTACACCTTC.